This TCR beta chain emerged from a study of CD8+CD57+ T cells in acquired aplastic anemia. Study background: Each DNA sample taken from sorted CD4+ and CD8+ cells came to 3 to 4 ug on average. General study points: Fewer than 35 sequences, all CD8+ CDR3, were shared between patients and controls.

Of note for this clonotype: Its antigen is as yet unknown.

The V gene end was trimmed by 2 bases and the J gene end by 4 bases; junction bases not matched to a gene: 13. Per germline, CDR1 SGHVS and CDR2 FNYEAQ. This CDR3 contains 18 residues. For sequencing, patients were chosen who had shown expansion of CD8+CD57+ cells by flow cytometry. Severe acquired aplastic anemia was the diagnosis recorded for all patients. Untreated patients provided the blood samples, with no therapy given before sampling. Genomic DNA templated the TCR beta VDJ and CDR3 profiling. TCRdb re-analysed the reads in MiXCR, keeping a single row per CDR3 protein. This sample has roughly 120,000 distinct CDR3 sequences, with 58% found just once.

The genes are TRBV7-6 and TRBJ2-7; 11 nucleotides align to TRBD1. Sequenced input: sorted CD4+, CD8+, or CD8+CD57+ T cells (not recorded which) from PBMCs. The clonotype originates from a human donor with aplastic anemia. CDR3 amino acids: CASSLRHSEDRGRYEQYF. In DNA form, the CDR3 reads TGTGCCAGCAGCTTACGCCATTCAGAGGACAGGGGGCGGTACGAGCAGTACTTC.